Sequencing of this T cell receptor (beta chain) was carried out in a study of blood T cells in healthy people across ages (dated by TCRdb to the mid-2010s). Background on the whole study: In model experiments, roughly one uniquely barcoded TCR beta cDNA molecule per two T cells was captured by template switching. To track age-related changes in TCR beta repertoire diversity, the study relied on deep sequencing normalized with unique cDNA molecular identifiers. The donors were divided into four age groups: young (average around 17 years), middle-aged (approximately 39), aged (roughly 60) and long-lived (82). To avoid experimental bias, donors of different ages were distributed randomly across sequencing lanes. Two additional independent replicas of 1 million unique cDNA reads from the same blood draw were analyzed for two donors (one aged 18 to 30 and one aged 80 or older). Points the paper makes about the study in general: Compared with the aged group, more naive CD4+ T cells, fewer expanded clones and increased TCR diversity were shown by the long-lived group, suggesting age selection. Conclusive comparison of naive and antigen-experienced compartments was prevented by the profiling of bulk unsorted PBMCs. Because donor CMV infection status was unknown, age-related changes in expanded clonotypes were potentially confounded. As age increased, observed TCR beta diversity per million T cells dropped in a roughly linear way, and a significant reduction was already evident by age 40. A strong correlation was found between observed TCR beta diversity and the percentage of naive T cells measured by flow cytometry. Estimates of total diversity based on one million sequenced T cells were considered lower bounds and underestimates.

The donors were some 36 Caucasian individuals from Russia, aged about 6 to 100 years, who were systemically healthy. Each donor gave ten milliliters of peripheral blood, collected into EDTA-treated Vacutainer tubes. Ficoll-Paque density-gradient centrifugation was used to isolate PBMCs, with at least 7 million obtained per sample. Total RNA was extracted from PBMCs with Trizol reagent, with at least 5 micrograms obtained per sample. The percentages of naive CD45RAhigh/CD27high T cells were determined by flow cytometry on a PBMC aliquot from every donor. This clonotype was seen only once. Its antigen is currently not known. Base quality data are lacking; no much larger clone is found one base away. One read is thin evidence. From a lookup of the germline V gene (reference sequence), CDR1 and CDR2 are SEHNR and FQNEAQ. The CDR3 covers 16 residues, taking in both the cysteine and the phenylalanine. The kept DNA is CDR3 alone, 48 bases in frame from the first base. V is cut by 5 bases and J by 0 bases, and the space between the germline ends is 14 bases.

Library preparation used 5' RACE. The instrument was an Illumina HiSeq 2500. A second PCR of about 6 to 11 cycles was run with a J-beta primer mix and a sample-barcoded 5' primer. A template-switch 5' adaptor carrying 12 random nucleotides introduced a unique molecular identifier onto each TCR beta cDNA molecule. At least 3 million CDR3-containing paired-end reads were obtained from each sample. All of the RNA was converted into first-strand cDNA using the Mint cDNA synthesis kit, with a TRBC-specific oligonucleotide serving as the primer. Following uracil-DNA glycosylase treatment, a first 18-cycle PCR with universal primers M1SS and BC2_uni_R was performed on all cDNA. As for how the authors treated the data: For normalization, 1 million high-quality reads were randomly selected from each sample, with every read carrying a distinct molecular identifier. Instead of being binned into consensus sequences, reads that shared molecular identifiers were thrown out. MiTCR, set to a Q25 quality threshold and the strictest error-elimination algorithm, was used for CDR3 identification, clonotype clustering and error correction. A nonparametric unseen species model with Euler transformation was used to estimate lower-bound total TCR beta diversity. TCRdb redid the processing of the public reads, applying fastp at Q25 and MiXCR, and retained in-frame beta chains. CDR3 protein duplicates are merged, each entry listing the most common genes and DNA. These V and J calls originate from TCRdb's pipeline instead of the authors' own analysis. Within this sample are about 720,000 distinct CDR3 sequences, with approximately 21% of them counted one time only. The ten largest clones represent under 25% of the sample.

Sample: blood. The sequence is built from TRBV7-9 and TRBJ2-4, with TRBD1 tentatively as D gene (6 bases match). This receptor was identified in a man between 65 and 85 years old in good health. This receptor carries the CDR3 CASSPLDSLAKNIQYF. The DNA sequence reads TGTGCCAGCAGCCCCTTGGACAGTTTAGCCAAAAACATTCAGTACTTC.